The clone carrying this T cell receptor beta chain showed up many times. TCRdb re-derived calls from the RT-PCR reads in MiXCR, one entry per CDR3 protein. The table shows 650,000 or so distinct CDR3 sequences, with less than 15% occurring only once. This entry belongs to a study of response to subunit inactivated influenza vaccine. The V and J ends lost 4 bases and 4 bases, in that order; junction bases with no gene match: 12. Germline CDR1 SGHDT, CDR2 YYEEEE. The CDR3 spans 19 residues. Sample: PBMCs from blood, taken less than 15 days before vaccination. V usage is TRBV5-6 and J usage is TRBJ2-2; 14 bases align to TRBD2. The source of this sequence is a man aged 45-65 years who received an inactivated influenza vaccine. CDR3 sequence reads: CASSVGLAGVVTGTGELFF. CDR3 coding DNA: TGTGCCAGCAGCGTGGGACTAGCGGGAGTGGTAACGGGCACCGGGGAGCTGTTTTTT.